This is a list of T cell receptor beta chains from one sample in a study of control samples from healthy donors and cancer patients. Profiled with immunoSEQ multiplex PCR; TCRdb holds only in-frame clones, not every one. This table holds 350,000 to 450,000 clones, 90% found once. The sequenced material came from PBMCs. The receptors here all came from a man in his forties or fifties with head and neck cancer. Each CDR3 is given with its conserved first and last residue. A D gene is named only where the DNA matches it firmly. Not all rows give a size; the values are once, few, many and, for expanded clones, a class.

NA	TRBJ2-5	NA	TRBV27	CASSSGQGEETQYF	TGTGCCAGCAGTTCTGGTCAGGGTGAAGAGACCCAGTACTTC
NA	TRBJ2-1	few	TRBV5-1	CASSKVGAPNEQFF	TGCGCCAGCAGCAAAGTGGGGGCCCCCAATGAGCAGTTCTTC
NA	TRBJ2-1	NA	TRBV7-9	CASSAEGWGLYNEQFF	TGTGCCAGCAGCGCTGAGGGTTGGGGCCTTTACAATGAGCAGTTCTTC
NA	TRBJ1-1	NA	TRBV7-9	CASSLAGVVTEAFF	TGTGCCAGCAGCTTAGCCGGGGTGGTGACTGAAGCTTTCTTT
NA	TRBJ1-5	NA	TRBV19	CASSIVSGHSNQPQHF	TGTGCCAGTAGTATCGTCTCGGGACACAGCAATCAGCCCCAGCATTTT
NA	TRBJ2-5	NA	TRBV11-2	CASSPFQGRETQYF	TGTGCCAGCAGCCCCTTTCAGGGTCGAGAGACCCAGTACTTC
TRBD1	TRBJ1-1	NA	TRBV19	CASQGQGWRRKENTEAFF	TGTGCCAGCCAGGGACAGGGCTGGCGTAGGAAGGAGAACACTGAAGCTTTCTTT
NA	TRBJ1-1	NA	TRBV5-8	CASSQMTVSFF	TGTGCCAGCAGCCAAATGACAGTCTCCTTCTTT
TRBD1	TRBJ1-4	NA	TRBV27	CASSLTRDRATNEKLFF	TGTGCCAGCAGTTTGACCCGGGACAGGGCAACTAATGAAAAACTGTTTTTT
TRBD2	TRBJ2-5	NA	TRBV3-1/TRBV3-2	CASSRTSGAPGETQYF	TGTGCCAGCAGCCGGACTAGCGGGGCGCCCGGGGAGACCCAGTACTTC
TRBD2	TRBJ2-3	once	TRBV11-2	CASSSTLAGGTDTQYF	TGTGCCAGCAGCTCGACACTAGCGGGGGGCACAGATACGCAGTATTTT
NA	TRBJ1-1	NA	TRBV5-6	CASSTQGLNTEAFF	TGTGCCAGCAGCACACAGGGACTGAACACTGAAGCTTTCTTT
TRBD1	TRBJ1-2	NA	TRBV10-3	CAISGGTGGNYGYTF	TGTGCCATCAGTGGGGGGACAGGAGGAAACTATGGCTACACCTTC
NA	TRBJ1-4	NA	TRBV20-1	CSASGDYPEKLFF	TGCAGTGCTAGTGGGGACTATCCGGAAAAACTGTTTTTT
TRBD1	TRBJ2-7	NA	TRBV28	CASSPILPGQDGYEQYF	TGTGCCAGCAGTCCCATCCTACCGGGACAGGACGGTTACGAGCAGTACTTC
TRBD2	TRBJ2-5	NA	TRBV7-9	CASSLLRGTETQYF	TGTGCCAGCAGCTTGTTGCGGGGGACAGAGACCCAGTACTTC
NA	TRBJ1-1	NA	TRBV7-9	CASSFLIAEAFF	TGTGCCAGCAGCTTTTTGATCGCTGAAGCTTTCTTT
NA	TRBJ2-1	NA	TRBV24-1	CATSTLRSSYNEQFF	TGTGCCACCAGTACTCTCCGGAGCTCCTACAATGAGCAGTTCTTC
TRBD1	TRBJ1-2	NA	TRBV7-2	CASSSGGTGRSYGYTF	TGTGCCAGCAGCTCGGGCGGGACAGGGCGATCTTATGGCTACACCTTC
NA	TRBJ1-5	NA	TRBV12-5	CASGSPDHRDSNQPQHF	TGTGCTAGTGGTTCGCCAGATCACAGGGATAGCAATCAGCCCCAGCATTTT
NA	TRBJ1-1	NA	TRBV5-4	CASSLEGEAFF	TGTGCCAGCAGCTTGGAAGGGGAAGCTTTCTTT
NA	TRBJ1-4	once	TRBV7-3	CASSPGANEKLFF	TGTGCCAGCAGCCCGGGGGCTAATGAAAAACTGTTTTTT
NA	TRBJ1-6	NA	TRBV7-7	CASGTREDGSYNSPLHF	TGTGCTAGCGGCACCCGGGAGGACGGCTCCTATAATTCACCCCTCCACTTT
NA	TRBJ2-5	NA	TRBV27	CASSTTRALQETQYF	TGTGCCAGCAGTACAACCCGGGCCCTACAAGAGACCCAGTACTTC
NA	TRBJ1-1	NA	TRBV6-2/TRBV6-3	CASSPDLITEAFF	TGTGCCAGCAGCCCGGACCTTATCACTGAAGCTTTCTTT
NA	TRBJ1-5	NA	TRBV7-9	CASSPSGGLGQPQHF	TGTGCCAGCAGCCCTAGTGGGGGTTTAGGGCAGCCCCAGCATTTT
NA	TRBJ2-3	NA	TRBV4-3	CASSMSTRTDTQYF	TGCGCCAGCAGCATGAGTACCCGCACAGATACGCAGTATTTT
NA	TRBJ2-7	NA	TRBV5-6	CASRSQVDTPWEQYF	TGTGCCAGCAGATCGCAGGTGGACACACCTTGGGAGCAGTACTTC
TRBD2	TRBJ2-1	NA	TRBV27	CASSLSGWEAGGPRMNEQFF	TGTGCCAGCAGTTTATCGGGATGGGAAGCGGGAGGGCCTCGCATGAATGAGCAGTTCTTC
NA	TRBJ1-4	NA	TRBV24-1	CATSDPESGGKKLFF	TGTGCCACCAGTGACCCGGAGTCCGGCGGGAAAAAACTGTTTTTT
NA	TRBJ2-5	once	TRBV11-2	CASSLLRVRETQYF	TGTGCCAGCAGCTTATTACGGGTCCGGGAGACCCAGTACTTC
TRBD1	TRBJ1-5	NA	TRBV28	CASRTGEVQPQHF	TGTGCCAGCAGGACAGGGGAGGTCCAGCCCCAGCATTTT
TRBD1	TRBJ1-3	NA	TRBV28	CASRGQVTDGNTIYF	TGTGCCAGCAGGGGACAGGTGACGGATGGAAACACCATATATTTT
TRBD1	TRBJ1-2	NA	TRBV16	CASSPGQGARGYTF	TGTGCCAGCAGCCCAGGACAGGGGGCTCGGGGCTACACCTTC
TRBD1	TRBJ2-1	NA	TRBV24-1	CATSDNRGPNNEQFF	TGTGCCACCAGTGACAACAGGGGACCAAACAATGAGCAGTTCTTC
NA	TRBJ2-7	NA	TRBV28	CASWSTSIYEQYF	TGTGCCAGCTGGTCTACTTCAATCTACGAGCAGTACTTC
TRBD1	TRBJ2-1	NA	TRBV7-9	CASSRTTTGENEQFF	TGTGCCAGCAGCCGAACGACGACAGGGGAAAATGAGCAGTTCTTC
NA	TRBJ2-2	NA	TRBV6-5	CASSYSPGYTGELFF	TGTGCCAGCAGTTACTCCCCGGGTTACACCGGGGAGCTGTTTTTT
NA	TRBJ2-1	NA	TRBV18	CASSPPVQGYNEQFF	TGTGCCAGCTCACCACCGGTACAGGGATACAATGAGCAGTTCTTC
NA	TRBJ2-3	NA	TRBV27	CASSWGATDTQYF	TGTGCCAGCAGTTGGGGCGCCACAGATACGCAGTATTTT
NA	TRBJ1-4	NA	TRBV19	CASSIVAGRQLFF	TGTGCCAGTAGTATCGTGGCAGGGCGGCAACTGTTTTTT
NA	TRBJ2-1	NA	TRBV28	CASGLRGYRNEQFF	TGTGCCAGCGGACTTCGTGGGTATCGGAATGAGCAGTTCTTC
TRBD2	TRBJ2-2	NA	TRBV3-1/TRBV3-2	CASSPLAGDRTNTGELFF	TGTGCCAGCAGCCCCCTAGCGGGAGACCGGACTAACACCGGGGAGCTGTTTTTT